This T cell receptor (beta chain) was recorded in a study of T-cell memory formation after mild COVID-19 (dated by TCRdb to the early 2020s). Regarding the complete study: Most TCR sequence clusters were specific to one of the two donors. Longitudinal TCRalpha and TCRbeta repertoire sequencing tracked T-cell clones expanding and contracting after mild COVID-19 in a couple of donors. Two young, previously healthy adult volunteers made up the cohort, one male and one female.

Sequencing was performed on an Illumina NovaSeq 6000. TCRalpha and TCRbeta cDNA libraries were built by 5'RACE with constant-segment primers, adding sample barcodes and unique molecular identifiers. RNA was extracted from every sample with Trizol reagent. Amplification of the libraries took two PCR steps, and the second step added a second sample barcode plus Illumina TruSeq adapters. Sequencing of libraries was performed on an Illumina NovaSeq with 2 x 150 bp paired-end reads. The authors' pipeline ran thus. With migec v1.2.7, reads were demultiplexed and then collapsed into UMI-guided consensus sequences. Using mixcr v2.1.11, UMI consensuses were aligned to TRA and TRB V and J templates and then assembled into clonotypes. Clonotypes were classified as expanded or contracted when called significant by both edgeR and NoisET, with noise models trained on biological replicates. For edgeR calls, a false discovery rate-adjusted p below 0.01 and a log2 fold-change threshold of 1 were applied. PCA with hierarchical clustering of max-normalized trajectories of the 1000 most abundant clonotypes was used as exploratory dynamics analysis. The CD4 or CD8 phenotype of responding clones was assigned using the separately sequenced CD4+ and CD8+ repertoires. The public reads were run again by TCRdb, first through fastp at Q25 and then through MiXCR, and only productive beta chains were kept. For every CDR3 protein sequence, its rows merge into one entry that carries the most common genes and DNA. The V and J calls follow TCRdb's processing rather than the paper's. This sample has some 450,000 distinct CDR3 sequences in its table, and about a sixth of those were observed once. The ten largest clones capture 20% to 25% of the sample.

Study-wide findings and limitations: Balanced CD4/CD8 phenotypes were observed for clones contracting from day 15 to 85, whereas a bias towards CD4+ was observed for a second wave of clones expanding from day 15 to 37. Only a couple of mild cases were covered by the study, and larger cohorts that include severe cases with pre-infection samples were considered necessary. Contracting CD4+ clones were found mainly in CM and EM memory subsets, while CD8+ clones were enriched in EMRA. Some responding clones were found in pre-infection memory, which suggests that pre-existing cross-reactive memory T cells took part in the SARS-CoV-2 response. Whether the second-wave clones peaking on day 37 were SARS-CoV-2 specific was not confirmed.

PBMCs were isolated by Ficoll-Paque density gradient centrifugation. As for this clonotype: It has no known antigen specificity. The sample holds no much larger clone one base away, and base qualities are not on file.

Taken from the germline V gene, the CDR1 and CDR2 loops are SGHRS and YFSETQ. Relative to germline, V is missing 4 bases and J is missing 4 bases, with 7 bases of the junction outside any gene match. The CDR3 runs 14 amino acids, cysteine and phenylalanine included. Only the CDR3 part of the read is kept: 42 bases, read in frame from the first base. The rearrangement joined TRBV5-1 to TRBJ1-2; 7 junctional bases match TRBD1. Sequencing was performed on PBMCs or a T cell subset sorted from them (not recorded which). The clonotype was recovered from a man younger than 30 who had mild COVID-19 (a few samples of this study predate the infection). The sample titles of this study are shuffled in the database, so cell type and time point are left out; the donor was told from shared clones. The sequenced DNA is TGCGCCAGCAGCCCGGGACAGAGCGTCTATGGCTACACCTTC. This encodes CASSPGQSVYGYTF.